This T cell receptor beta chain comes out of a study of OX40 agonist ivuxolimab in advanced cancers. Repertoires were generated with immunoSEQ multiplex PCR, while TCRdb's copy carries only in-frame clones and drops some. Of 30,000 to 45,000 clones listed, roughly 92% were seen once; the top ten hold approximately 22%. On this clone itself: Its matching antigen is unknown.

Study outcomes and limitations: Expanded clones were, on average, more numerous among CD8+ T cells than CD4+.

With 0 bases removed from V and 3 bases from J, the gap between germline ends came to 13 bases. Germline V gene lookup returns CDR1 SGHRS and CDR2 YFSETQ. CDR3 size: 15 residues. The sequence was collected from an adult with an advanced solid tumor such as melanoma, head and neck, liver or kidney cancer. The sample here was CD4+ or CD8+ T cells sorted from blood, taken in a trial of the OX40 agonist ivuxolimab. The chain couples TRBV5-1 to TRBJ2-7, with D perhaps given as TRBD1 or TRBD2 (5 bases each). The DNA of the CDR3 is TGCGCCAGCAGCTTGGGTGTGGGACGAGACTACGAGCAGTACTTC. This gives the protein CASSLGVGRDYEQYF.